This TCR beta chain was sequenced in a study of blood T cell repertoires in COVID-19. Study-level information: Nucleic acid was either cDNA or gDNA, and it came from T cells, B-cell-depleted T cells, or PBMCs.

The V gene's germline CDR1 is SGHRS and CDR2 YFSETQ. Germline trimming cut 4 bases from V and 3 bases from J; bases unmatched to any gene: 9. This CDR3 has 15 amino acids. In the study's own analysis: The authors estimated nucleated cell counts from reference gene primer amplification. Assay: immunoSEQ multiplex PCR; the TCRdb copy retains only in-frame clones and omits some. V and J calls plus clone size are reproduced from that table; the DNA served to infer D and trimming. The sample yields a few hundred thousand clones, approximately 85% seen once. Material: peripheral blood. The sequence was obtained from a human donor in a cohort sampled during active COVID-19. The rearrangement uses TRBV5-1 and TRBJ1-1, with 7 bases lining up with TRBD1. The CDR3 coding sequence is TGCGCCAGCAGCACCAACGACAGGGAGGACACTGAAGCTTTCTTT. It translates to CASSTNDREDTEAFF.